Reported below is one T cell receptor (beta chain). Its antigen is unknown. The sample originates from a study of cytomegalovirus exposure and HLA in healthy donors. The study, taken as a whole, reports: After further analysis at a later stage, 16,951 TCR beta sequences were associated with HLA alleles at 0.05 false discovery rate.

V was shortened by 3 bases and J by 0 bases, with 15 bases between the two germline ends. Germline assignment: CDR1 SGDLS and CDR2 YYNGEE. This CDR3 is 16 amino acids long. Amplification used 60 Vbeta primers and 13 Jbeta primers. Clones were sequenced by immunoSEQ multiplex PCR, and TCRdb holds only the in-frame ones, with some missing. The sample yields 90,000 to 150,000 clones, of which the top ten take up less than 4.5%. V gene TRBV9 combines with J gene TRBJ1-2; possibly TRBD1 for D (5 bases). The source is a man aged 18 to 29 in good health and CMV-seronegative. Material: PBMCs. The CDR3 bases are TGTGCCAGCAGCGGGGGGGTGGCAGGGTCTAACTATGGCTACACCTTC. Translated, it gives CASSGGVAGSNYGYTF. The full variable domain, rest sourced from reference TRBV9 and TRBJ1-2, is DSGVTQTPKHLITATGQRVTLRCSPRSGDLSVYWYQQSLDQGLQFLIQYYNGEERAKGNILERFSAQQFPDLHSELNLSSLELGDSALYFCASSGGVAGSNYGYTFGSGTRLTVV.